A selection of T cell receptor beta chains follows, all from one sample in a study of blood T cell repertoires in COVID-19. TCRdb's copy holds only in-frame clones and misses some; the assay was immunoSEQ multiplex PCR. The sample lists a few hundred thousand clones, 85% seen once, with approximately 3.6% in the top ten. Sequences were obtained from peripheral blood. Source of these receptors: a woman aged 18-29 years with acute or convalescent COVID-19. Both conserved end residues are part of each CDR3. Fields, in order: clone size, J gene, D gene, V gene, CDR3 protein, CDR3 DNA. D genes are given only for firm matches. Not every row has a clone size; where given, it reads once, few, many or a size class.

>-|TRBJ1-1|TRBD1|TRBV6-1
CASSAYSGQSFTTEAFF
TGTGCCAGCAGTGCGTATTCGGGACAGAGCTTTACCACTGAAGCTTTCTTT
>-|TRBJ2-3|TRBD2|TRBV6-4
CASSDTSGGADTQYF
TGTGCCAGCAGTGACACTAGCGGGGGGGCAGATACGCAGTATTTT
>-|TRBJ2-7|-|TRBV27
CASSLQGRVYEQYF
TGTGCCAGCAGTTTACAGGGCCGGGTCTACGAGCAGTACTTC
>-|TRBJ1-1|-|TRBV4-1
CASSLPTANTEAFF
TGCGCCAGCAGCCTACCGACAGCGAACACTGAAGCTTTCTTT
>-|TRBJ2-3|TRBD2|TRBV4-2
CASSRLRESGRAGYSDTQYF
TGTGCCAGCAGCCGCCTGAGGGAGAGCGGGAGGGCCGGTTATTCAGATACGCAGTATTTT
>-|TRBJ1-1|TRBD1|TRBV9
CASSGGTANTEAFF
TGTGCCAGCAGCGGAGGGACAGCGAACACTGAAGCTTTCTTT
>-|TRBJ1-1|-|TRBV21-1
CASSHGTVMNTEAFF
TGTGCCAGCAGCCACGGGACAGTCATGAACACTGAAGCTTTCTTT
>few|TRBJ1-5|-|TRBV9
CASSQPRYETDWIF
TGTGCCAGCAGCCAACCCAGATACGAGACAGATTGGATTTTT
>-|TRBJ1-2|-|TRBV12-3/TRBV12-4
CASSLSSNYGYTF
TGTGCCAGCAGTTTATCATCTAACTATGGCTACACCTTC
>once|TRBJ1-3|TRBD1|TRBV5-6
CASSEGQGPGNTIYF
TGTGCCAGCAGCGAGGGACAGGGACCTGGAAACACCATATATTTT
>once|TRBJ2-1|TRBD1|TRBV12-5
CASGWDRDNEQFF
TGTGCTAGTGGTTGGGACAGGGACAATGAGCAGTTCTTC
>-|TRBJ2-3|TRBD2|TRBV10-3
CAISEALAGGTDTQYF
TGTGCCATCAGTGAGGCCCTAGCGGGGGGGACAGATACGCAGTATTTT
>-|TRBJ1-6|-|TRBV19
CASSMIPGGYNSPLHF
TGTGCCAGTAGTATGATCCCAGGAGGCTATAATTCACCCCTCCACTTT
>few|TRBJ1-2|-|TRBV3-1/TRBV3-2
CASSYYPGGYTF
TGTGCCAGCAGCTATTACCCGGGGGGCTACACCTTC
>-|TRBJ1-1|-|TRBV3-1/TRBV3-2
CASSDGNFEAFF
TGTGCCAGCAGTGATGGTAACTTTGAAGCTTTCTTT
>-|TRBJ2-7|TRBD1|TRBV6-5
CASSYARGQGVWEQYF
TGTGCCAGCAGTTACGCTAGGGGACAGGGGGTCTGGGAGCAGTACTTC
>-|TRBJ1-4|-|TRBV6-9
CASSYWGRTAPTNEKLFF
TGTGCCAGCAGTTATTGGGGCCGGACGGCCCCAACTAATGAAAAACTGTTTTTT
>once|TRBJ2-7|TRBD2|TRBV4-1
CASSLGTRGSYEQYF
TGCGCCAGCAGCCTTGGGACTAGAGGGTCCTACGAGCAGTACTTC
>-|TRBJ1-1|-|TRBV6-5
CASSYEDLNTEAFF
TGTGCCAGCAGTTACGAGGATTTGAACACTGAAGCTTTCTTT
>-|TRBJ2-4|-|TRBV7-9
CASSFTQGGKNIQYF
TGTGCCAGCAGCTTTACGCAGGGTGGCAAAAACATTCAGTACTTC
>few|TRBJ2-1|TRBD2|TRBV2
CASRPGLAGDNEQFF
TGTGCCAGCAGGCCGGGACTAGCGGGGGACAATGAGCAGTTCTTC
>-|TRBJ1-1|-|TRBV28
CASSIIGRADTEAFF
TGTGCCAGCAGTATTATTGGGAGGGCGGACACTGAAGCTTTCTTT
>-|TRBJ2-3|TRBD1|TRBV5-1
CASSLMGQITDTQYF
TGCGCCAGCAGCTTGATGGGACAGATCACAGATACGCAGTATTTT
>-|TRBJ1-5|-|TRBV7-8
CASSSTGGGNQPQHF
TGTGCCAGCAGTAGTACAGGTGGCGGCAATCAGCCCCAGCATTTT
>-|TRBJ1-1|-|TRBV28
CASSLGQYNTEAFF
TGTGCCAGCAGTTTAGGGCAGTATAACACTGAAGCTTTCTTT
>-|TRBJ1-1|-|TRBV19
CASPPVGGRGMNTEAFF
TGTGCCAGTCCCCCCGTGGGGGGGCGCGGGATGAACACTGAAGCTTTCTTT
>-|TRBJ2-2|TRBD1|TRBV2
CASGQGSNTGELFF
TGTGCCAGCGGACAGGGATCGAACACCGGGGAGCTGTTTTTT
>-|TRBJ2-7|TRBD1|TRBV7-2
CASSRGGTGKYEQYF
TGTGCCAGCAGCCGGGGAGGGACAGGGAAATACGAGCAGTACTTC
>-|TRBJ2-1|TRBD1|TRBV5-1
CASSLNKGQGQFF
TGCGCCAGCAGCTTGAACAAGGGACAGGGGCAGTTCTTC
>-|TRBJ2-7|-|TRBV4-1
CASSQEAGPYEQYF
TGCGCCAGCAGCCAAGAAGCAGGGCCCTACGAGCAGTACTTC
>-|TRBJ2-3|-|TRBV30
CAWSRGPDTQYF
TGTGCCTGGAGTCGTGGGCCCGATACGCAGTATTTT
>-|TRBJ2-3|-|TRBV2
CASSESSSTDTQYF
TGTGCCAGCAGTGAATCTAGTAGCACAGATACGCAGTATTTT
>-|TRBJ2-7|-|TRBV6-6
CASSSAGSLGVEEQYF
TGTGCCAGCAGTTCGGCCGGGAGCCTTGGTGTCGAAGAGCAGTACTTC
>once|TRBJ2-7|-|TRBV5-4
CASSLSSDEQYF
TGTGCCAGCAGCTTGAGTAGCGACGAGCAGTACTTC
>-|TRBJ1-5|TRBD1|TRBV10-3
CAISEGQGSNQPQHF
TGTGCCATCAGTGAGGGACAGGGTAGCAATCAGCCCCAGCATTTT
>-|TRBJ1-5|TRBD1|TRBV6-6
CASRPGTGLQPQHF
TGTGCCAGCAGACCCGGGACAGGGCTTCAGCCCCAGCATTTT
>-|TRBJ1-6|-|TRBV5-8
CASSLEYSNSPLHF
TGTGCCAGCAGCTTGGAGTACAGCAATTCACCCCTCCACTTT
>-|TRBJ1-4|-|TRBV7-8
CASTIQGRTLATNEKLFF
TGTGCCAGCACGATACAGGGCAGAACACTTGCAACTAATGAAAAACTGTTTTTT
>-|TRBJ1-1|TRBD1|TRBV7-9
CASRRGQENTEAFF
TGTGCCAGCAGACGGGGACAGGAAAACACTGAAGCTTTCTTT
>-|TRBJ2-1|TRBD1|TRBV19
CASSIEGTEYNEQFF
TGTGCCAGTAGTATTGAGGGGACAGAGTACAATGAGCAGTTCTTC
>-|TRBJ2-7|-|TRBV7-8
CASSPAARSYEQYF
TGTGCCAGCTCCCCTGCCGCGCGGTCCTACGAGCAGTACTTC
>-|TRBJ2-5|-|TRBV6-5
CASSRSGEGETQYF
TGTGCCAGCAGTAGGAGCGGAGAGGGAGAGACCCAGTACTTC
>-|TRBJ2-1|-|TRBV24-1
CATRRGGFSEQFF
TGTGCCACCAGACGAGGAGGATTTAGTGAGCAGTTCTTC
>-|TRBJ1-2|-|TRBV6-5
CASSPRGGSEGYTF
TGTGCCAGCAGTCCCCGGGGGGGGTCGGAAGGCTACACCTTC
>many|TRBJ1-2|TRBD1|TRBV6-1
CASREQGATFNYGYTF
TGTGCCAGCAGGGAACAGGGGGCCACCTTTAACTATGGCTACACCTTC